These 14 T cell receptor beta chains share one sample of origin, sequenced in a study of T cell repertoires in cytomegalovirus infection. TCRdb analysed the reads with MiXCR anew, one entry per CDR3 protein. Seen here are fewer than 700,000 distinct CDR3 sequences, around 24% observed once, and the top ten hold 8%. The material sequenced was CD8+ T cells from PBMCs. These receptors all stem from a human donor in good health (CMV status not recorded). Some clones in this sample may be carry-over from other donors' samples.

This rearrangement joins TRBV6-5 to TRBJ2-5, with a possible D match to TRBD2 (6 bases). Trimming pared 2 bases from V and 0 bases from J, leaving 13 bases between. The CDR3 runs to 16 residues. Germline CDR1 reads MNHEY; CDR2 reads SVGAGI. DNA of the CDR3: TGTGCCAGCAGTTACCTTGGAGGGAATCACCAAGAGACCCAGTACTTC. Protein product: CASSYLGGNHQETQYF.

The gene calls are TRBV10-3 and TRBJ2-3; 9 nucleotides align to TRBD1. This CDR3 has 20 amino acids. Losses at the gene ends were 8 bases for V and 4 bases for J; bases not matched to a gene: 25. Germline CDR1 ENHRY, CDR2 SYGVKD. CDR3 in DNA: TGTGCCATCGGAGGTTTGCTTTTGGACAGGGGACATCGGGCCCCAGATACGCAGTATTTT. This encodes CAIGGLLLDRGHRAPDTQYF.

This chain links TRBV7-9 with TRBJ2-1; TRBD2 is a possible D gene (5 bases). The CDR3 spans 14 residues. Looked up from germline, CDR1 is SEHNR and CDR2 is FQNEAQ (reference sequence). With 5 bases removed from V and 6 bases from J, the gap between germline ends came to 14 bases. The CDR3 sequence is CASSPPFTSNEQFF. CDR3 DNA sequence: TGTGCCAGCAGCCCCCCATTTACTAGCAATGAGCAGTTCTTC.

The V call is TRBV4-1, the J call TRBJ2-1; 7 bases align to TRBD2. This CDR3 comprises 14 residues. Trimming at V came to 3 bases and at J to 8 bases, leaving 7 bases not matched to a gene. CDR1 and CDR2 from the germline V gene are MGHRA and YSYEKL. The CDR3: CASSHPGLVDEQFF. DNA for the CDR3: TGCGCCAGCAGCCACCCCGGACTAGTCGATGAGCAGTTCTTC.

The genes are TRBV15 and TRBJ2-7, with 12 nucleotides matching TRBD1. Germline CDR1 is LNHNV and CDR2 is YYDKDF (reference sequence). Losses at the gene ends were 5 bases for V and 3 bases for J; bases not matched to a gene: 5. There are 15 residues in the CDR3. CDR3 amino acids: CATSAGTGGFYEQYV. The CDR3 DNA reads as TGTGCCACCAGCGCCGGGACAGGGGGCTTCTACGAGCAGTACGTC.

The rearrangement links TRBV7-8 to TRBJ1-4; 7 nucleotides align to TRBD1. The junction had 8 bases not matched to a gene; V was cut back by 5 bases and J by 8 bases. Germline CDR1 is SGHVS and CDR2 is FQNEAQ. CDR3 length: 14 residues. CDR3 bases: TGTGCCAGCAGCCAGACAGGGATTAGGGAAAAACTGTTTTTT. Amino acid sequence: CASSQTGIREKLFF.

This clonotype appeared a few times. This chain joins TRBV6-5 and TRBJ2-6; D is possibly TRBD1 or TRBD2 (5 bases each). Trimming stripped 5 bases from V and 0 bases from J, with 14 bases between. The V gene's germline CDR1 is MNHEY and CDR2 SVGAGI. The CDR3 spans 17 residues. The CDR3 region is CASSAVGAGSGANVLTF. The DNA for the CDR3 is TGTGCCAGCAGTGCGGTAGGGGCGGGCTCTGGGGCCAACGTCCTGACTTTC.

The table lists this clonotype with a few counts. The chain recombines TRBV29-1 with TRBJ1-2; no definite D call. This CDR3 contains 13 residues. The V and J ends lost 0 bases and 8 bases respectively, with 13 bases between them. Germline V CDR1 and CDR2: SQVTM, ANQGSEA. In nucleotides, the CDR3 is TGCAGCGTTGAAGACCGACTATGGTTGGGCTACACCTTC. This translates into CSVEDRLWLGYTF.

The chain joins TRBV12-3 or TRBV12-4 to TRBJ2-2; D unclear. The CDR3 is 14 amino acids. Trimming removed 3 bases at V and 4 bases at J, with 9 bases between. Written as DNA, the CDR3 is TGTGCCAGCAGTTTCGGGCAGACCACCGGGGAGCTGTTTTTT. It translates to CASSFGQTTGELFF.

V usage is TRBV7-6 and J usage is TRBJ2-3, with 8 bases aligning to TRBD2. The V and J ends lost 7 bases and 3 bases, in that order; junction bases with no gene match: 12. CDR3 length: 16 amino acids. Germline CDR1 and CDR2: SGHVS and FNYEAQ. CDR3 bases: TGTGCCAGCACTCGCCCGGAGGCGGGGGGAACAGATACGCAGTATTTT. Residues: CASTRPEAGGTDTQYF.

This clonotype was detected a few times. CDR3 region: CASSPLGYNQPQHF. CDR3 DNA sequence: TGTGCCAGCAGTCCCTTGGGGTACAATCAGCCCCAGCATTTT. The genes are TRBV28 and TRBJ1-5, with D unclear. Deletions cut 5 bases from V and 3 bases from J, with 11 bases between. From germline, CDR1 is MDHEN and CDR2 SYDVKM. The CDR3 loop spans 14 amino acids.

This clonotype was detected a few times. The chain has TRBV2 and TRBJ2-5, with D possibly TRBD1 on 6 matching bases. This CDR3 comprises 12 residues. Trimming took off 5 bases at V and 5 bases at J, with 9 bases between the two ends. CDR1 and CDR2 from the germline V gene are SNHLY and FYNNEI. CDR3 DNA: TGTGCCAGCAGTCGGCAGGGGGAGACCCAGTACTTC. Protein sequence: CASSRQGETQYF.

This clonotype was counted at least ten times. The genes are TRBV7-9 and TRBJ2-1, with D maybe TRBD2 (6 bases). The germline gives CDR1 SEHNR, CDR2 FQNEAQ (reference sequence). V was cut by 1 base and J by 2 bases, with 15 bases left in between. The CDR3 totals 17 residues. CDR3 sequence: CASSLVWRVYPYNEQFF. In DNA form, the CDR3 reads TGTGCCAGCAGCTTAGTGTGGAGGGTCTACCCCTACAATGAGCAGTTCTTC.

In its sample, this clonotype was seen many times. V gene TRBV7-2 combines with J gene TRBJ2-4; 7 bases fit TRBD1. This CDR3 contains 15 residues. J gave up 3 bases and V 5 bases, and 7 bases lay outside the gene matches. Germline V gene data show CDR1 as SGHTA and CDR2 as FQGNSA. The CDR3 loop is CASSLQDRLKNIQYF. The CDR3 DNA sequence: TGTGCCAGCAGCCTCCAGGACAGGCTCAAAAACATTCAGTACTTC.